This TCR beta chain comes out of a study of blood T cell repertoires in COVID-19. Turning to the study itself: COVID-19 samples, acute and convalescent, were from the United States, Italy and Spain. Nucleic acid was either cDNA or gDNA, and it came from T cells, B-cell-depleted T cells, or PBMCs.

Trimming stripped 4 bases from V and 1 base from J, with 8 bases between. The V gene's germline CDR1 is SGHDT and CDR2 YYEEEE. The CDR3 extends over 13 amino acids. In the source study's methods: The assay estimated nucleated cells by amplifying reference gene primers. Sequencing used immunoSEQ multiplex PCR; TCRdb keeps in-frame clones, though not all of them. V and J calls and clone size are copied from that table; D and trimming were computed from the DNA. The sample records 75,000 to 95,000 clones, roughly nine tenths being singletons. This TCR derives from a man aged 60 to 75 with acute or convalescent COVID-19. V usage is TRBV5-6 and J usage is TRBJ1-2; D call uncertain. What was sequenced was peripheral blood. The CDR3, as DNA: TGTGCCAGCAGCAACTACGATAACTATGGCTACACCTTC. This codes for CASSNYDNYGYTF. The variable domain in full, completed from reference TRBV5-6 and TRBJ1-2, reads DAGVTQSPTHLIKTRGQQVTLRCSPKSGHDTVSWYQQALGQGPQFIFQYYEEEERQRGNFPDRFSGHQFPNYSSELNVNALLLGDSALYLCASSNYDNYGYTFGSGTRLTVV.